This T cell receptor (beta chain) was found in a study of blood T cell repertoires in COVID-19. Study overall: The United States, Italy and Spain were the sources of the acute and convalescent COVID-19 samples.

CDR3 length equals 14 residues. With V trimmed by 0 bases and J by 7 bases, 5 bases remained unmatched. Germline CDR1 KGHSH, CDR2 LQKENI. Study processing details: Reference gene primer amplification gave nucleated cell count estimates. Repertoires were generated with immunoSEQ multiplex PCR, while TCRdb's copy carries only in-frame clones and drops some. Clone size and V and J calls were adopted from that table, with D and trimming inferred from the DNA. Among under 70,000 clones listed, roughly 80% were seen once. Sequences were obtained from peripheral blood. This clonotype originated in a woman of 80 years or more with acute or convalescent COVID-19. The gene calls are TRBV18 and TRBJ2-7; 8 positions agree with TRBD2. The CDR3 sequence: CASSPPGSGEEQYF. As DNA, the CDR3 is TGTGCCAGCTCACCACCAGGTAGCGGGGAGGAGCAGTACTTC.